This entry features one TCR beta chain sequence. Its antigen remains unidentified. These data belong to a study of shared clonotypes between healthy human individuals. Study-level results: The small donor group covered limited genetic and exposure diversity. Estimated richness was generally greater in naive than memory subsets.

At the deep level, the assay was run. TCRdb keeps only in-frame clones here, not all; method: immunoSEQ multiplex PCR. The sample has around 2,000,000 clones, about 94% seen once. Naive CD8 cells comprised CD45RO-negative, CCR7-positively selected cells, excluding terminally differentiated effector memory CD45RA+ cells. V was cut by 0 bases and J by 3 bases, with 14 bases left in between. Germline CDR1 reads MNHNY; CDR2 reads SVGAGI (reference sequence). This CDR3 spans 16 amino acids. The TCR sequence derives from a man aged 18 to 35 in good health. The V call is TRBV6-6, the J call TRBJ1-1; no firm D call. Sequenced: naive CD8+ T cells sorted from blood. This CDR3 is CASSYSTAVPYTEAFF. The DNA of the CDR3 is TGTGCCAGCAGTTACTCTACGGCAGTACCTTACACTGAAGCTTTCTTT.